The 22 T cell receptor beta chains below all came from one sample that was sequenced in a study of T cell changes during pregnancy in multiple sclerosis (dated 2019 in TCRdb). The library came from the immunoSEQ multiplex PCR assay. TCRdb stores this immuneACCESS table with in-frame sequences only. Part of the clones is absent; in the studies checked, under half of the shortfall reflects unresolved V genes, and no reason is known for the rest. This sample has over 50,000 clones in its table, and 88% of those were observed once. Of the sample, 1.5% to 2% is held by the ten largest clones. The specimen comprised peripheral blood, sampled in the first trimester of pregnancy. These receptors came from a female donor with multiple sclerosis, enrolled in a pregnancy study.

J is TRBJ2-2 and V is TRBV19, with a tentative D call TRBD1 (5 bases). The CDR3 consists of 15 residues. V lost 2 bases and J lost 4, with 11 bases in between. Germline-derived CDR1 and CDR2 are LNHDA and SQIVND (reference sequence). In nucleotides, the CDR3 is TGTGCCAGTAGTATACAGGGCCTGATCACCGGGGAGCTGTTTTTT. This encodes CASSIQGLITGELFF.

The genes are TRBV7-2 and TRBJ2-7, with TRBD2 matching over 13 bases. Germline CDR1 reads SGHTA; CDR2 reads FQGNSA. V dropped 5 bases and J dropped 3; count of bases not matched to a gene: 4. The CDR3 consists of 15 residues. CDR3 amino acids: CASSPRLAGGYEQYF. CDR3 nucleotide sequence: TGTGCCAGCAGCCCGCGACTAGCGGGAGGCTACGAGCAGTACTTC.

This clone was found once. This chain links TRBV7-2 with TRBJ2-3; D is undetermined. The length of the CDR3 is 15 residues. The germline V gene has CDR1 SGHTA and CDR2 FQGNSA. Trimming removed 0 bases from V and 1 base from J, with 8 bases in between. The CDR3 is CASSLALIGTDTQYF. The CDR3 bases are TGTGCCAGCAGCTTAGCGCTTATAGGCACAGATACGCAGTATTTT. Variable domain in full (rest from reference TRBV7-2 and TRBJ2-3): GAGVSQSPSNKVTEKGKDVELRCDPISGHTALYWYRQSLGQGLEFLIYFQGNSAPDKSGLPSDRFSAERTGGSVSTLTIQRTQQEDSAVYLCASSLALIGTDTQYFGPGTRLTVL.

The rearrangement links TRBV9 to TRBJ1-1; D gene uncertain. V lost 3 bases to trimming and J lost 5 bases, with 20 bases between them. The CDR3 length is 16 residues. The germline V gene has CDR1 SGDLS and CDR2 YYNGEE. The CDR3 loop reads CASSELYRASGTEAFF. The CDR3 bases are TGTGCCAGCAGCGAACTTTACCGGGCCTCGGGGACTGAAGCTTTCTTT.

About this clone itself: Compared with germline, one end of the junction differs, possibly owing to a read error. This chain links TRBV28 with TRBJ2-1, with D possibly TRBD2 on 6 matching bases. Germline CDR1 reads MDHEN; CDR2 reads SYDVKM. There are 12 residues in the CDR3. This CDR3 reads CASSPPEGSWLF. The CDR3, as DNA: TGTGCCAGCAGTCCCCCGGAGGGGTCTTGGCTCTTC.

J is TRBJ2-7 and V is TRBV10-3; D possibly corresponds to TRBD2 (6 bases). Trimming shortened V by 3 bases and J by 4 bases, and 19 bases separated the two germline ends. This CDR3 has 16 amino acids. The germline CDR1 and CDR2 sequences are ENHRY and SYGVKD. The CDR3 DNA reads as TGTGCCATCAGTGACCCCCCCGGGAGAGGGCGGTACGAGCAGTACTTC. As protein: CAISDPPGRGRYEQYF.

The genes are TRBV10-3 and TRBJ1-4; D remains unclear. Deletions cut 3 bases from V and 4 bases from J, with 18 bases between. This CDR3 is built from 17 residues. CDR1 ENHRY and CDR2 SYGVKD come from the germline V gene. The CDR3 region is CAISEKCSEWINEKLFF. The CDR3 DNA is TGTGCCATCAGTGAAAAGTGTTCGGAGTGGATTAATGAAAAACTGTTTTTT.

Comments on this clone: Sequence at one end of the junction differs from germline and may be a read error. The rearrangement links TRBV2 to TRBJ1-1, with D possibly matching TRBD1 (5 bases). Germline V gene lookup returns CDR1 SNHLY and CDR2 FYNNEI. CDR3 length: 15 amino acids. CDR3 sequence (DNA): TGTGCCAGCAGGGAAGCCCAGGGCGGGGGGACTGAAGCTTTCTTT. Amino acid sequence: CASREAQGGGTEAFF.

The table lists this clone with many counts. The gene calls are TRBV10-3 and TRBJ1-2, with a tentative D call TRBD1 (6 bases). Looked up from germline, CDR1 is ENHRY and CDR2 is SYGVKD. With 2 bases removed from V and 5 bases from J, the gap between germline ends came to 12 bases. The CDR3 consists of 14 residues. The CDR3 spells CAISEGGEGYGYTF. The CDR3 DNA follows: TGTGCCATCAGTGAGGGGGGCGAAGGATATGGCTACACCTTC.

This chain uses TRBV6-5 with TRBJ2-6; D possibly corresponds to TRBD2 (6 bases). CDR1 MNHEY and CDR2 SVGAGI come from the germline V gene. Trimming removed 4 bases at V and 2 bases at J, with 12 bases between. The CDR3 contains 16 residues. CDR3 coding DNA: TGTGCCAGCAGTTCTCAGCGGGTTACTGGGGCCAACGTCCTGACTTTC. Its translation is CASSSQRVTGANVLTF.

This clone was observed a single time. V and J are TRBV27 and TRBJ2-7; perhaps TRBD1 as D (5 bases). Trimming removed 10 bases at V and 3 bases at J, with 16 bases between. The CDR3 is made up of 13 amino acids. Germline values: CDR1 MNHEY, CDR2 SMNVEV (reference sequence). The CDR3 here is CATSAYQGYEQYF. CDR3 DNA sequence: TGTGCCACCTCAGCCTATCAGGGCTACGAGCAGTACTTC.

Only one count was recorded for this clone. The chain is built from TRBV6-1 and TRBJ1-1; no clear D gene. Trimming stripped 3 bases from V and 0 bases from J, with 5 bases between. This CDR3 spans 13 amino acids. Germline V lookup: CDR1 MNHNS, CDR2 SASEGT. CDR3 region: CASSDVLNTEAFF. In nucleotides, the CDR3 is TGTGCCAGCAGTGACGTCCTGAACACTGAAGCTTTCTTT.

The chain recombines TRBV6-1 with TRBJ2-7; weak D call: TRBD1 (6 bases). The CDR3 loop spans 14 amino acids. From germline, CDR1 is MNHNS and CDR2 SASEGT. V lost 6 bases, J lost 0 bases, and 12 bases lay in between. CDR3 in DNA: TGTGCCAGCAGGACTACAGGGATCTCCTACGAGCAGTACTTC. It yields the protein CASRTTGISYEQYF.

The chain carries TRBV18 and TRBJ1-4; 7 bases are shared with TRBD1. Germline V CDR1 and CDR2: KGHSH, LQKENI. This CDR3 contains 13 residues. J was trimmed by 7 bases and V by 6 bases; bases with no gene match: 5. The DNA for the CDR3 is TGTGCCAGCTCCCTCGCAGGGGGTGAAAAACTGTTTTTT. This codes for CASSLAGGEKLFF. Complete variable domain (other parts from reference TRBV18 and TRBJ1-4): NAGVMQNPRHLVRRRGQEARLRCSPMKGHSHVYWYRQLPEEGLKFMVYLQKENIIDESGMPKERFSAEFPKEGPSILRIQQVVRGDSAAYFCASSLAGGEKLFFGSGTQLSVL.

The chain carries TRBV19 and TRBJ2-3; 7 nucleotides match TRBD2. Per the germline V gene, CDR1 is LNHDA and CDR2 is SQIVND (reference sequence). The ends lost 5 bases at V and 4 bases at J; junction bases unmatched: 12. The CDR3 runs to 16 residues. The DNA for the CDR3 is TGTGCCAGTAGTCCCGGACTAGTATCTGTCGCAGATACGCAGTATTTT. It encodes CASSPGLVSVADTQYF.

The chain links TRBV7-9 to TRBJ2-1; D is unresolved. In germline, CDR1 is SEHNR, CDR2 FQNEAQ (reference sequence). This CDR3 has 16 amino acids. V lost 0 bases and J 3 bases, leaving 12 bases between the germline ends. The chain's CDR3 is CASSLALGPRYNEQFF. For the CDR3, the DNA is TGTGCCAGCAGCTTAGCGCTAGGCCCACGCTACAATGAGCAGTTCTTC. The whole variable domain, filled in from reference TRBV7-9 and TRBJ2-1, reads DTGVSQNPRHKITKRGQNVTFRCDPISEHNRLYWYRQTLGQGPEFLTYFQNEAQLEKSRLLSDRFSAERPKGSFSTLEIQRTEQGDSAMYLCASSLALGPRYNEQFFGPGTRLTVL.

Only a few counts were recorded for this clone. This chain connects TRBV9 to TRBJ2-1, with 7 bases aligning to TRBD1. V lost 4 bases, J lost 0 bases, and 4 bases stayed unmatched. CDR1 is SGDLS and CDR2 is YYNGEE in the germline V gene. The CDR3 has 15 amino acids. This chain's CDR3 is CASSPQGVSYNEQFF. Here the CDR3 DNA reads TGTGCCAGCAGCCCCCAGGGGGTCTCCTACAATGAGCAGTTCTTC.

CDR3 nucleotide sequence: TGCGCCAGCAGCCAAGTGACTAGCGGAGAACGATACGAGCAGTACTTC. Protein sequence: CASSQVTSGERYEQYF. This chain links TRBV4-1 with TRBJ2-7; the match to TRBD2 covers 9 bases. The CDR3 has 16 residues. The germline V gene has CDR1 MGHRA and CDR2 YSYEKL. The V segment lost 1 base and the J segment 4 bases; nucleotides outside the gene matches: 8.

The chain recombines TRBV19 with TRBJ2-5; 9 bases align to TRBD1. The CDR3 consists of 15 residues. Germline loops: CDR1 LNHDA, CDR2 SQIVND (reference sequence). The V and J ends lost 1 base and 5 bases, in that order; junction bases with no gene match: 5. The CDR3 coding sequence is TGTGCCAGTAGTATAGCCACAGGGGGCGAGGAGACCCAGTACTTC. This sequence encodes CASSIATGGEETQYF.

The chain combines TRBV5-6 with TRBJ2-7, with 8 bases fitting TRBD2. Germline assignment: CDR1 SGHDT and CDR2 YYEEEE. The J segment lost 6 bases and the V segment lost 2 bases, leaving 1 base of the junction unmatched. This CDR3 has 12 amino acids. Here the CDR3 reads CASSFRGGEQYF. The CDR3 DNA is TGTGCCAGCAGCTTCCGGGGGGGCGAGCAGTACTTC. The variable domain in full, with the rest retrieved from reference TRBV5-6 and TRBJ2-7, is DAGVTQSPTHLIKTRGQQVTLRCSPKSGHDTVSWYQQALGQGPQFIFQYYEEEERQRGNFPDRFSGHQFPNYSSELNVNALLLGDSALYLCASSFRGGEQYFGPGTRLTVT.

The V and J genes are TRBV13 and TRBJ2-1; 12 bases agree with TRBD2. The CDR3 covers 17 residues. From germline, CDR1 is PRHDT and CDR2 FYEKMQ (reference sequence). With V trimmed by 3 bases and J by 0 bases, 3 bases remained unmatched. The CDR3 nucleotides are TGTGCCAGCAGCTTCCAGGGACTAGCGGGCTCCTACAATGAGCAGTTCTTC. This codes for CASSFQGLAGSYNEQFF. Supplemented by reference TRBV13 and TRBJ2-1, the full variable domain reads AAGVIQSPRHLIKEKRETATLKCYPIPRHDTVYWYQQGPGQDPQFLISFYEKMQSDKGSIPDRFSAQQFSDYHSELNMSSLELGDSALYFCASSFQGLAGSYNEQFFGPGTRLTVL.

The chain employs TRBV28 and TRBJ2-1; 7 bases are a match to TRBD1. The V gene's germline CDR1 is MDHEN and CDR2 SYDVKM. The trim removed 6 bases at V and 5 bases at J, leaving 4 bases unmatched. CDR3 length: 13 residues. CDR3 sequence reads: CASSLTGNNEQFF. In DNA form, the CDR3 reads TGTGCCAGCAGCCTGACAGGGAACAATGAGCAGTTCTTC.